This T cell receptor (beta chain) was retrieved from a study of early T cells in non-severe SARS-CoV-2 infection. Whole-study context: From unsorted whole blood, bulk RNA was sequenced, and the chains remained unpaired. Findings and caveats of the study: In VDJdb matching, anti-spike CD8 responses were favored while private and CD4 specificities went missing.

V dropped 8 bases and J dropped 3 bases, with 10 bases sitting between them. Germline V gene lookup returns CDR1 MNHEY and CDR2 SVGEGT. There are 12 residues in the CDR3. Separate cDNA molecules each had unique molecular identifiers attached to them. TCRdb used MiXCR to reprocess the 5' RACE reads, holding one entry per CDR3 protein. The profile shows about 66,000 distinct CDR3 sequences, approximately 9% of them singletons. This clonotype was picked up many times. Antigen: not known. V usage is TRBV6-2 or TRBV6-3 and J usage is TRBJ1-2; possible D gene TRBD1, 5 bases. This TCR was sampled from an adult who was a healthcare worker with PCR-confirmed SARS-CoV-2 infection or an uninfected control (not recorded which). Sequences were obtained from whole blood. CDR3 in amino acids: CASAQTDYGYTF. The CDR3 region has the DNA TGTGCCAGCGCACAGACAGACTATGGCTACACCTTC.